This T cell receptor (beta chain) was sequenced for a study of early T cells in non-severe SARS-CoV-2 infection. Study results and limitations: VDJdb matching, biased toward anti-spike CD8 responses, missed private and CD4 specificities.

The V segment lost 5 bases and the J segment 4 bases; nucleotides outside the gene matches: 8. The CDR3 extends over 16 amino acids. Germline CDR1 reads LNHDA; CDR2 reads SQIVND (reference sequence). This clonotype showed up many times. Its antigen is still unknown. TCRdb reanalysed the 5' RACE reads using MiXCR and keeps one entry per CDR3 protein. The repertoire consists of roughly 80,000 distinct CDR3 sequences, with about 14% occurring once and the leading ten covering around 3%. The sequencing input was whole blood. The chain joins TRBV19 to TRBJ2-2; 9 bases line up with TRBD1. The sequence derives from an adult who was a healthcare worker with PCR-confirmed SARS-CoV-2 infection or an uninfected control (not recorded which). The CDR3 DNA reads TGTGCCAGTAGTCCCCCCGGGACAGGGCGCACCGGGGAGCTGTTTTTT. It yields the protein CASSPPGTGRTGELFF.